The rows below give T cell receptor beta chains drawn from one sample of a study of T cells after yellow fever vaccination. TCRdb redid the calling of the 5' RACE reads with MiXCR, one entry per CDR3 protein. The sample holds 500,000 to 650,000 distinct CDR3 sequences, 10% to 15% seen once. Sequencing used PBMCs, obtained on the day of the yellow fever booster vaccination. These receptors originate from a man aged 25-45 years who received the YFV17D yellow fever vaccine. CDR3s include the opening cysteine and the closing phenylalanine or tryptophan. The D gene is left open where the match is weak. Expanded clones get a size class; other rows say once, few or many, or leave the size out.

J	length	V	D	size	DNA	CDR3
TRBJ2-7	14	TRBV23-1	NA	NA	TGCGCCAGCAGTCAATTACTTACCGGGTTCGAGCAGTACTTC	CASSQLLTGFEQYF
TRBJ2-3	15	TRBV7-2	NA	NA	TGTGCCAGCAGCATCAGGATCTTCCGAGCGGATACGCAGTATTTT	CASSIRIFRADTQYF
TRBJ2-2	16	TRBV10-1	TRBD1	many	TGCGCCAGCAGTCCCTTGGGACAGGGAATGACCGGGGAGCTGTTTTTT	CASSPLGQGMTGELFF
TRBJ2-7	14	TRBV16	TRBD1	many	TGTGCCAGCAGCCTCGACAGGGCATCCTACGAGCAGTACTTC	CASSLDRASYEQYF
TRBJ1-2	15	TRBV25-1	TRBD1	few	TGTGCCAGCAGTTCAGTCTCCGGGACAGGGTATGGCTACACCTTC	CASSSVSGTGYGYTF
TRBJ2-7	12	TRBV5-4	NA	NA	TGTGCCAGCAGCTCGGGGCCGGGAGAGCAGTACTTC	CASSSGPGEQYF
TRBJ1-5	19	TRBV3-1	TRBD1	NA	TGTGCCTCCACCCAAGGAAATTACCGGGACAGCCAAGCGCTGGAGCCCCAGCATTTT	CASTQGNYRDSQALEPQHF
TRBJ2-1	16	TRBV20-1	TRBD2	NA	TGCAGTGCTAGAGATCTTCGGGGGGAAACCTACAATGAGCAGTTCTTC	CSARDLRGETYNEQFF
TRBJ2-2	14	TRBV6-2/TRBV6-3	NA	NA	TGTGCCAGCAAACCTGGTAGTGACACCGGGGAGCTGTTTTTT	CASKPGSDTGELFF
TRBJ2-1	18	TRBV14	TRBD2	NA	TGTGCCAGCAGCCAACGGACTAGCGGGAGGGCCAAGGACAATGAGCAGTTCTTC	CASSQRTSGRAKDNEQFF
TRBJ2-3	19	TRBV11-1	TRBD2	few	TGTGCCAGCAGCTCCTTATCTCGAGGACTAGCGGGAGACACAGATACGCAGTATTTT	CASSSLSRGLAGDTDTQYF
TRBJ2-3	13	TRBV27	NA	NA	TGTGCCAGCAGTGGCTATACGTCAGATACGCAGTATTTT	CASSGYTSDTQYF
TRBJ2-1	10	TRBV20-1	NA	few	TGCAGTGCTAGAGTAGCTGAGCAGTTCTTC	CSARVAEQFF
TRBJ2-7	15	TRBV7-9	NA	few	TGTGCCGGCGCCCGGGGGACGGGAGCATCCTACGAGCAGTACTTC	CAGARGTGASYEQYF
TRBJ2-3	16	TRBV7-8	TRBD2	NA	TGTGCCAGCAGCTTAGGAGGGCTAGCGGGTAGAGATACGCAGTATTTT	CASSLGGLAGRDTQYF
TRBJ1-6	13	TRBV13	NA	few	TGTGCCAGCGCCGACGACTATAATTCACCCCTCCACTTT	CASADDYNSPLHF
TRBJ2-7	12	TRBV27	TRBD2	NA	TGTGCCAGCAGGCCTAGCGGGGGTTTGGTGCACTTC	CASRPSGGLVHF
TRBJ2-7	14	TRBV7-2	NA	NA	TGTGCCAGCAGCTTTTTAGGGGCAGCCGGTGGGCAGTACTTC	CASSFLGAAGGQYF
TRBJ2-5	14	TRBV12-3/TRBV12-4	NA	NA	TGTGCCAGCAGGCCCAACAGGGCGCAAGAGACCCAGTACTTC	CASRPNRAQETQYF
TRBJ2-7	17	TRBV7-6	NA	NA	TGTGCCAGCAGCTTGGGGTTTGGGTCCGAAGGGACCTACGAGCAGTACTTC	CASSLGFGSEGTYEQYF
TRBJ2-5	16	TRBV6-5	TRBD2	NA	TGTGCCAGCAGTTCCCCGGGGGGGGCGACCCAAGAGACCCAGTACTTC	CASSSPGGATQETQYF
TRBJ2-1	17	TRBV5-1	NA	NA	TGCGCCAGCGGCTCCGGGCCACCGGGCTACGGGGGAGATGAGCAGTTCTTC	CASGSGPPGYGGDEQFF
TRBJ2-1	15	TRBV7-9	TRBD2	many	TGTGCCAGCAGCCCCGCGGGACTAGCGGGATATGAGCAGTTCTTC	CASSPAGLAGYEQFF
TRBJ2-7	14	TRBV2	TRBD1	NA	TGTGCCAGCAGATCTAACAGGGGGTGGGACGAGCAGTACTTC	CASRSNRGWDEQYF
TRBJ1-1	16	TRBV5-4	TRBD1	few	TGTGCCAGCACCCTCGGGGGACAGGGTCGGGGCACTGAAGCTTTCTTT	CASTLGGQGRGTEAFF
TRBJ2-5	15	TRBV7-9	NA	NA	TGTGCCAGCAGCTTAGCAGAGATCAGGGCGGAGACCCAGTACTTC	CASSLAEIRAETQYF
TRBJ2-7	21	TRBV11-2	TRBD2	NA	TGTGCCAGCAGCTTAGAATGGGTGGGGACTAGCGGGAGGGCCTCAACCTACGAGCAGTACTTC	CASSLEWVGTSGRASTYEQYF
TRBJ1-1	17	TRBV5-4	NA	few	TGTGCCAGCAGCTTTGGGTTCGGCCGGCGGGATAACACTGAAGCTTTCTTT	CASSFGFGRRDNTEAFF
TRBJ1-5	16	TRBV3-1	TRBD1	few	TGTGCCAGCAGCCAAAACTCCGGGACAGGGGGTCAGCCCCAGCATTTT	CASSQNSGTGGQPQHF
TRBJ2-5	14	TRBV18	TRBD1	few	TGTGCCAGCTCACCAGTGACAGGGCAAGAGACCCAGTACTTC	CASSPVTGQETQYF
TRBJ2-3	15	TRBV10-3	NA	NA	TGTGCCATCAGTGTCAGCGGGCCAATGCCAGATACGCAGTATTTT	CAISVSGPMPDTQYF
TRBJ1-4	17	TRBV7-2	TRBD1	few	TGTGCCAGCAGCCGGAGGAGGACAGGGGCAACTAATGAAAAACTGTTTTTT	CASSRRRTGATNEKLFF
TRBJ1-2	15	TRBV12-3/TRBV12-4	TRBD1	NA	TGTGCCAGCAGTCCCGGACAGGGGCTGAGATATGGCTACACCTTC	CASSPGQGLRYGYTF
TRBJ1-2	15	TRBV19	TRBD1	few	TGTGCCAGTACCTACCTCAGGGGGAGGCCCTCTGGCTACACCTTC	CASTYLRGRPSGYTF
TRBJ1-2	16	TRBV5-1	TRBD1	NA	TGCGCCAGCAGCTCCAACCCCGGGACAGGGGTATTTGGCTACACCTTC	CASSSNPGTGVFGYTF
TRBJ2-7	14	TRBV7-2	TRBD1	few	TGTGCCAGCAGCTCTGACAGGGGTGCCTACGAGCAGTACTTC	CASSSDRGAYEQYF
TRBJ2-7	14	TRBV25-1	TRBD2	few	TGTGCCAGCAGTGTGACTAGCGGGAGGGCTGAGCAGTACTTC	CASSVTSGRAEQYF
TRBJ2-6	13	TRBV20-1	NA	NA	TGCAGCATCTTCAGAGCGGGGGCCAACGTCCTGACTTTC	CSIFRAGANVLTF
TRBJ2-5	13	TRBV3-1	NA	NA	TGTGCCAGCAGCCAGCTCGACGGGGAGACCCAGTACTTC	CASSQLDGETQYF
TRBJ2-5	14	TRBV12-3/TRBV12-4	TRBD2	many	TGTGCCACTTCGACTAGCGGGAGGGCGGAGACCCAGTACTTC	CATSTSGRAETQYF
TRBJ2-2	15	TRBV12-3/TRBV12-4	NA	NA	TGTGCCAGCAGTTTAGGGGGTGGTGGCACCGGGGAGCTGTTTTTT	CASSLGGGGTGELFF
TRBJ2-7	12	TRBV20-1	NA	NA	TGCAGTGCTTCGACCGATAAGGACGAGCAGTACTTC	CSASTDKDEQYF
TRBJ2-5	14	TRBV5-1	NA	few	TGCGCCAGCAGCACCGTGGCAGGCGGGGAGACCCAGTACTTC	CASSTVAGGETQYF
TRBJ2-1	15	TRBV7-9	NA	many	TGTGCCAGCAGCTCCGATAGGCTCTCCTACAATGAGCAGTTCTTC	CASSSDRLSYNEQFF
TRBJ1-1	14	TRBV5-1	NA	NA	TGCGCCAGCAGCTTGGGACAGTTAACCACTGAAGCTTTCTTT	CASSLGQLTTEAFF
TRBJ1-1	14	TRBV10-3	TRBD1	few	TGTGCCAGCCGTATGACAGGGCTTGGAACTGAAGCTTTCTTT	CASRMTGLGTEAFF
TRBJ2-1	14	TRBV20-1	NA	few	TGCAGTGCTAGGGGGCTAGGGTCCCACAATGAGCAGTTCTTC	CSARGLGSHNEQFF